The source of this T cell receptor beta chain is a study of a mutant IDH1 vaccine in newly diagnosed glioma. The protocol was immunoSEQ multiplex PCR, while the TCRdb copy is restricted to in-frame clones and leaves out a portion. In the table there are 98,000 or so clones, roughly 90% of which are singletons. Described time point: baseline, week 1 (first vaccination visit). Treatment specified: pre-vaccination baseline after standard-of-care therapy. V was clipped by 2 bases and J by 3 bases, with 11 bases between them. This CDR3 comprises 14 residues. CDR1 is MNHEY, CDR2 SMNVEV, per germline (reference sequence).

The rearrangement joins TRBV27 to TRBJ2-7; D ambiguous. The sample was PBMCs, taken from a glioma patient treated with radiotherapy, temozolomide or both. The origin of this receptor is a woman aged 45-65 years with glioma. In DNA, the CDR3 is TGTGCCAGCAGTTTAGAAAGGGCCAGCTACGAGCAGTACTTC. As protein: CASSLERASYEQYF.